A single sample gave rise to the 9 T cell receptor beta chains below, sequenced in a study of tissue T cells after allogeneic stem cell transplantation. The data were produced by immunoSEQ multiplex PCR, yet TCRdb's version contains in-frame clones alone and is incomplete. The sample records around 4,400 clones, 45% being singletons. Indicated time point: mouse harvest day 14 after allogeneic transplant. Each mouse received 10^7 T-cell-depleted marrow cells plus 10^6 splenic CD5+ T cells by tail vein. The source material was gut tissue. The origin of the receptors is a female BALB/c mouse given C57BL/6 T cells with graft-versus-host disease after an allogeneic hematopoietic cell transplant.

Turning to this clone: All gene names here are mouse names. The read is 1 residue too short to cover the CDR3 end, so that end is filled in from the germline J gene. This rearrangement joins TRBV29 to TRBJ2-3, with TRBD2 matching 11 bases. The CDR3 totals 15 residues. Germline V gene data show CDR1 as MSHET and CDR2 as SYDVDS. Trimming removed 2 bases from V and 4 bases from J; junction bases left unmatched: 2. The part of the CDR3 DNA that was read is TGTGCTAGCAGTTTAAACTGGGGGGGCTCAGAAACGCTGTAT. It is translated as CASSLNWGGSETLY. The full-length CDR3 reads as CASSLNWGGSETLYF. Drawing the rest from reference TRBV29 and TRBJ2-3, the complete variable domain is DMKVTQMPRYLIKRMGENVLLECGQDMSHETMYWYRQDPGLGLQLIYISYDVDSNSEGDIPKGYRVSRKKREHFSLILDSAKTNQTSVYFCASSLNWGGSETLYFGSGTRLTVL.

Sample share makes this clone medium-sized. The genes are named according to mouse. The CDR3 is cut off 1 residue early in the read; its end comes from the germline J gene. This chain links TRBV4 with TRBJ2-7; 12 bases are shared with TRBD2. J gave up 0 bases and V 5 bases, and 2 bases lay outside the gene matches. In germline, CDR1 is LGHDT, CDR2 YNNKQL (reference sequence). The CDR3 spans 15 residues. The CDR3: CASSRTGGVSYEQYF. The sequenced CDR3 bases are TGTGCCAGCAGCAGGACTGGGGGGGTCTCCTATGAACAGTAC.

This clone was detected only a few times. Mouse names are used for the genes. From the germline J gene comes the end of the CDR3, since the read stops 1 residue before it. V usage is TRBV15 and J usage is TRBJ2-4; 10 nucleotides align to TRBD1. The V segment lost 1 base and the J segment 1 base; nucleotides outside the gene matches: 2. From germline, CDR1 is SGHND and CDR2 FRSKSL. The CDR3 covers 16 residues. The covered CDR3 bases are TGTGCCAGCAGTTTAGGGACAGGGGGTGGTCAAAACACCTTGTAC. Translation: CASSLGTGGGQNTLY. The entire CDR3 is CASSLGTGGGQNTLYF.

This clone was seen only a few times. Gene names denote mouse genes. The read stops 1 residue short of the end of the CDR3; the missing end is completed from the germline J gene. The rearrangement uses TRBV23 and TRBJ1-1. The CDR3 extends over 14 amino acids. Germline lookup yields CDR1 KGHTA and CDR2 FQNQQP. The sequenced CDR3 bases are TGCTCCAGCAGTCAATCCTGGGGAAACACAGAAGTCTTC. Its protein product is CSSSQSWGNTEVF. Given in full, the CDR3 is CSSSQSWGNTEVFF.

This clone was counted once. Mouse gene names and germline throughout. The CDR3 end lies 1 residue beyond the end of the read and is filled in from the germline J gene. The chain has TRBV3 and TRBJ1-1; D may be TRBD1 (5 bases). The V gene lost 2 bases and the J gene lost 6 bases, with 7 bases spanning the gap. CDR3 length: 12 amino acids. Germline V gives CDR1 SNHLY, CDR2 FYNGKV (reference sequence). The CDR3 bases that were read are TGTGCCAGCAGCTTACGGGGGTCAGAAGTCTTC. Translating gives CASSLRGSEVF. The whole CDR3 sequence is CASSLRGSEVFF.

On this clone itself: Gene and germline names: mouse. Coverage ceases 1 residue before the CDR3 finishes, and the germline J gene fills in the end. This chain connects TRBV12-2 to TRBJ2-4, with 11 bases identical to TRBD2. Germline trimming cut 0 bases from V and 0 bases from J; bases unmatched to any gene: 1. This CDR3 has 16 residues. In germline, CDR1 is SGHLS, CDR2 HYDKME. CDR3 bases read: TGTGCCAGCTCTCTCAACTGGGGGGGCAGTCAAAACACCTTGTAC. Its translation is CASSLNWGGSQNTLY. Given in full, the CDR3 is CASSLNWGGSQNTLYF.

In the case of this clone: Here the gene names and germline are mouse. The CDR3 goes on 1 residue after the read ends, and that part is filled in from the germline J gene. The rearrangement uses TRBV26 and TRBJ1-1, with TRBD1 as a possible D gene (6 bases). Germline V lookup: CDR1 KGHPV, CDR2 FQNQEV (reference sequence). V was cut by 5 bases and J by 4 bases, with 8 bases left in between. The CDR3 sequence is 12 residues long. CDR3 region: CASSSTGTEVFF. The CDR3 DNA, read in part, is TGTGCCAGCAGTTCGACAGGCACAGAAGTCTTC.

Of note for this clone: This may stem from a read error, because a much larger clone lies one nucleotide away. Genes and germline are mouse. In the same sample, other DNA sequences code for this CDR3. CDR3 bases read: TGTGCCAGCAGTTGGGACAATAACAACCAGGCTCCGCTT. This codes for CASSWDNNNQAPL. The CDR3 in full is CASSWDNNNQAPLF. The rearrangement joins TRBV29 to TRBJ1-5, with D perhaps matching TRBD1 (6 bases). The read finishes 1 residue shy of the CDR3 end, and the germline J gene is used to complete it. Germline loops: CDR1 MSHET, CDR2 SYDVDS. The CDR3 covers 14 residues.

There are a few counts of this clone. The genes are named according to mouse. CDR3: CASSLGGHPYEQYF. CDR3 bases read: TGTGCCAGCAGTCTGGGTGGACATCCATATGAACAGTAC. This rearrangement joins TRBV26 to TRBJ2-7; possibly TRBD1 for D (5 bases). The read ends 1 residue before the CDR3 terminus; that terminus is restored from the germline J gene. The CDR3 has 14 residues. Germline V gene data show CDR1 as KGHPV and CDR2 as FQNQEV (reference sequence). Trimming pared 2 bases from V and 4 bases from J, leaving 12 bases between.